This TCR beta chain was captured by sequencing in a study of lymphopenia after photon versus proton radiotherapy. The study's findings and limits: After the lymphocyte nadir, photon-treated repertoires showed oligoclonal expansion, especially of CD8+ Temra cells. A bigger post-nadir fall in TCR diversity correlated inversely with survival time in deceased patients. Photon-treated patients lost naive T cells and TCR diversity; proton-treated stayed stable. Authors raise, but do not show, better survival with proton therapy.

Repertoires were generated with immunoSEQ multiplex PCR, while TCRdb's copy carries only in-frame clones and drops some. The sample gives 43,000 or so clones, 85% of which show up once; about 2% is in the top ten. This clone has just one count. Its antigen remains unknown. The CDR3 length is 14 residues. Germline CDR1 SGHRS, CDR2 YFSETQ. Trimming took off 0 bases at V and 5 bases at J, with 8 bases between the two ends. J is TRBJ1-4 and V is TRBV5-1; D not resolved. The sequencing used peripheral blood, collected from a patient treated with photon-based radiotherapy. The sequence was obtained from a man aged 35 to 55 with gastric cancer. The CDR3 nucleotides are TGCGCCAGCAGCTTGGTGGGCACCAATGAAAAACTGTTTTTT. Its translation: CASSLVGTNEKLFF.